The TCR beta chain described here comes from a study of a mutant IDH1 vaccine in newly diagnosed glioma. Here immunoSEQ multiplex PCR was the method, and the copy in TCRdb shows in-frame clones only, minus some. Of some 61,000 clones detected, 80% to 90% appear once; the ten largest clones hold 2.9%. Described time point: baseline, week 1 (first vaccination visit). Treatment: pre-vaccination baseline after standard-of-care therapy. Specimen: PBMCs, collected from a glioma patient treated with radiotherapy, temozolomide or both. The TCR originated in a man under 40 with glioma.

The CDR3 DNA follows: TGTGCCAGCAGTTACAGGGTACTGTCCTACAATGAGCAGTTCTTC. This sequence encodes CASSYRVLSYNEQFF. The V gene is TRBV6-5, the J gene TRBJ2-1, with D uncertain. The V end lost 2 bases, the J end lost 1 base, and 9 bases lay between the germline ends. Germline CDR1 and CDR2: MNHEY and SVGAGI. The CDR3 sequence is 15 residues long.